This TCR beta chain was recorded in a study of blood T cells in healthy people across ages. Together with a sample-barcoded 5' primer, a J-beta primer mix was included in a second PCR lasting roughly 6 to 12 cycles. Sequencing yielded, for each sample, at least 2.5 million paired-end reads carrying CDR3. TCRdb reprocessed the 5' RACE reads via MiXCR and lists one record per CDR3 protein. Among about 290,000 distinct CDR3 sequences, around 27% were seen once, and the ten largest hold approximately 29%. The CDR3 is 13 amino acids. Germline V lookup: CDR1 DFQATT, CDR2 SNEGSKA (reference sequence). Trimming removed 1 base at V and 2 bases at J, with 8 bases between. In the case of this clonotype: Its antigen is undetermined.

Overall study findings and caveats: Diversity figures derived from one million T cells were judged to underestimate the true value. A roughly linear age-dependent decrease characterized TCR beta diversity per million T cells. Naive T cell percentage showed a strong correlation with TCR beta diversity.

The TCR sequence derives from an older woman in good health. Sequenced sample: blood. The gene calls are TRBV20-1 and TRBJ1-1; D is perhaps TRBD1 (6 bases). In DNA, the CDR3 is TGCAGTGCTAGAGTGGGGGCAAACACTGAAGCTTTCTTT. Translation gives CSARVGANTEAFF.